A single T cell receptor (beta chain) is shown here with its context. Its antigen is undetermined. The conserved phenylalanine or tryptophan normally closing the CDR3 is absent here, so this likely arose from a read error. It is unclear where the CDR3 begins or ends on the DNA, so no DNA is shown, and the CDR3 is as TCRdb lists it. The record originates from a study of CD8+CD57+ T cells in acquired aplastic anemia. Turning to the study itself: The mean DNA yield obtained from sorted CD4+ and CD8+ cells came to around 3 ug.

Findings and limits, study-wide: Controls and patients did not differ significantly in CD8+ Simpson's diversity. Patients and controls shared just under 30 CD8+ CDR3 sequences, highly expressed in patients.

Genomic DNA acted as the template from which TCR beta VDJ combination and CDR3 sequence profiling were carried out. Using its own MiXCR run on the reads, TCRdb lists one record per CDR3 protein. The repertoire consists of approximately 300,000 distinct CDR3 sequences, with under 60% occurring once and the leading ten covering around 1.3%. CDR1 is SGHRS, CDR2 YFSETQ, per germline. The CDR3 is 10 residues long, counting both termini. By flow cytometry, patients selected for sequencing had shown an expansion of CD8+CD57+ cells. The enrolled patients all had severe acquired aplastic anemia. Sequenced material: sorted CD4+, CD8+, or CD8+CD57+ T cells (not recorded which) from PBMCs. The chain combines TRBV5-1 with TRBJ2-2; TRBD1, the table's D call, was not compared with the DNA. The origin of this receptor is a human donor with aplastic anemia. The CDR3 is CASSRDGQGA.